The 8 T cell receptor beta chains in this list originate from one sample, sequenced in a study of Graves' ophthalmopathy and Graves' hyperthyroidism. RNA transcripts were the template, and TCR beta CDR3 regions were amplified from them. RT-PCR was first run with HTBI primers, then multiplex PCR in a second round. TCRdb used MiXCR to reprocess the multiplex PCR reads, holding one entry per CDR3 protein. The data hold 300,000 to 450,000 distinct CDR3 sequences, with 17% observed a single time. The specimen sequenced was peripheral blood. The receptors shown here come from an adult woman with stable Graves' hyperthyroidism.

The sample holds many counts of this clonotype. The gene calls are TRBV2 and TRBJ1-2; 9 bases fit TRBD1. The CDR3 runs 14 residues. CDR1 is SNHLY, CDR2 FYNNEI, per germline. Trimming removed 6 bases from V and 4 bases from J; junction bases left unmatched: 6. CDR3 in amino acids: CASSYRGRCYGYTF. CDR3 DNA: TGTGCCAGCAGCTACAGGGGGCGCTGCTATGGCTACACCTTC.

This clonotype showed up many times. The chain combines TRBV27 with TRBJ1-6; TRBD1 might be the D (5 bases). The length of the CDR3 is 14 residues. Germline CDR1 is MNHEY and CDR2 is SMNVEV (reference sequence). The V end lost 8 bases, the J end lost 9 bases, and 17 bases lay between the germline ends. DNA for the CDR3: TGTGCCAGCGCGACGGGGGGAATTCGTTCACCCCTCCACTTT. It codes for CASATGGIRSPLHF.

This sequence joins TRBV29-1 and TRBJ2-7; 8 nucleotides match TRBD2. V dropped 7 bases and J dropped 2; count of bases not matched to a gene: 10. Per germline, CDR1 SQVTM and CDR2 ANQGSEA. The CDR3 spans 14 residues. The CDR3 DNA reads TGCAGCGCCAAGACTCAGACTAGCGCCTACGAGCAGTACTTC. Its translation: CSAKTQTSAYEQYF.

In its sample, this clonotype was seen many times. The chain combines TRBV19 with TRBJ1-5, with D unresolved. Per the germline V gene, CDR1 is LNHDA and CDR2 is SQIVND (reference sequence). V dropped 5 bases and J dropped 4 bases, with 12 bases sitting between them. This CDR3 region has 14 residues. CDR3 sequence reads: CASSWASPNQPQHF. The CDR3 nucleotides are TGTGCCAGTAGTTGGGCCTCGCCAAATCAGCCCCAGCATTTT.

About this clonotype itself: Just one base apart from a much larger clone, this may be a read error. This chain connects TRBV11-2 to TRBJ2-2; 11 bases align to TRBD2. J gave up 6 bases and V 4 bases, and 4 bases lay outside the gene matches. The CDR3 extends over 15 amino acids. Germline V lookup: CDR1 SGHAT, CDR2 FQNNGV. The CDR3 region is CASSYLAGGAGELFF. The CDR3 coding sequence is TGTGCCAGCAGCTACCTAGCGGGAGGCGCCGGGGAGCTGTTTTTT.

This clonotype was found many times. This chain links TRBV12-3 or TRBV12-4 with TRBJ2-6; D not certain. This CDR3 region has 13 residues. V lost 8 bases and J lost 0, with 5 bases in between. CDR3 sequence (DNA): TGTGCCAGCCTTAACTCTGGGGCCAACGTCCTGACTTTC. Its protein product is CASLNSGANVLTF.

This clonotype was seen at least ten times. The chain uses TRBV6-5 and TRBJ2-5, with 9 nucleotides matching TRBD1. In germline, CDR1 is MNHEY, CDR2 SVGAGI. V shed 5 bases, J shed 9 bases, and the junction held 7 bases outside the gene matches. This CDR3 has 13 amino acids. CDR3 loop: CASSRRDREAQYF. CDR3 in DNA: TGTGCCAGCAGTAGGCGGGACAGGGAGGCCCAGTACTTC.

This clonotype was counted ten times or more. A read error may account for a junction end that differs from germline. The rearrangement uses TRBV6-5 and TRBJ2-7; 10 bases are shared with TRBD1. Germline CDR1 MNHEY, CDR2 SVGAGI. The CDR3 runs to 15 residues. The CDR3 region has the DNA TGTGCCAGCAGTTTTTCGGGGACAGGGGTCAACGACCAGTACTTC. Translation: CASSFSGTGVNDQYF.